The next 27 T cell receptor beta chains were all read from a single sample in a study of T cell responses to AZD1222 COVID-19 vaccine. Method: immunoSEQ multiplex PCR; TCRdb's copy keeps in-frame clones and lacks some. This table holds about 140,000 clones, around nine tenths found once. The sample in question was peripheral blood, obtained on day 0 of AZD1222 vaccination. The receptors were sampled from an adult in good health.

The V and J genes are TRBV19 and TRBJ1-2; 7 nucleotides line up with TRBD1. The CDR3 loop spans 13 amino acids. CDR1 is LNHDA and CDR2 is SQIVND in the germline V gene (reference sequence). Losses at the gene ends were 6 bases for V and 4 bases for J; bases not matched to a gene: 5. DNA of the CDR3: TGTGCCAGTAGAACCGGGACAGCCTATGGCTACACCTTC. Translated: CASRTGTAYGYTF.

The CDR3 nucleotides are TGTGCCAGCAGCTCCAGGAGTGGTCTCGGGGCCAACGTCCTGACTTTC. Translated: CASSSRSGLGANVLTF. The chain has TRBV7-3 and TRBJ2-6; D not certain. This CDR3 contains 16 residues. Germline-derived CDR1 and CDR2 are SGHTA and FQGTGA. Trimming removed 4 bases from V and 4 bases from J, with 14 bases in between.

This clone was picked up one time. The genes are TRBV13 and TRBJ2-1; 13 positions match TRBD2. V lost 5 bases, J lost 10 bases, and 11 bases stayed unmatched. CDR1 is PRHDT, CDR2 FYEKMQ, per germline (reference sequence). The CDR3 totals 16 residues. CDR3 in amino acids: CASSPLLAGGPREQFF. CDR3 nucleotides: TGTGCCAGCAGCCCCTTACTAGCGGGAGGGCCTAGGGAGCAGTTCTTC.

The rearrangement links TRBV3-1 (or the pseudogene TRBV3-2) to TRBJ1-2; TRBD1 aligns across 8 bases. CDR1 is LGHDT, CDR2 YNNKEL, per germline (reference sequence). The CDR3 length is 17 residues. V gave up 2 bases and J gave up 4 bases; unmatched junction bases: 12. The CDR3 loop reads CASSQRVTGALTYGYTF. The CDR3 DNA follows: TGTGCCAGCAGCCAAAGGGTGACAGGGGCACTAACCTATGGCTACACCTTC.

This sequence joins TRBV27 and TRBJ1-1; a weak D match, TRBD1 (5 bases). Germline V gene sequence: CDR1 MNHEY, CDR2 SMNVEV (reference sequence). CDR3 length equals 13 residues. The V end was cut by 6 bases, the J end by 9 bases, with 17 bases between. CDR3 DNA: TGTGCCAGCAGCCGTCGGGACTCGGCCAAAGCTTTCTTT. This codes for CASSRRDSAKAFF.

The J gene is TRBJ2-7, the V gene TRBV11-1, with 7 nucleotides matching TRBD1. Trimming removed 4 bases from V and 6 bases from J; junction bases left unmatched: 12. This CDR3 contains 15 residues. The germline CDR1 and CDR2 sequences are SGHAT and FQDESV (reference sequence). The CDR3 sequence is CASSSRQGSPLEQYF. DNA for the CDR3: TGTGCCAGCAGCTCCCGACAGGGTTCCCCCCTCGAGCAGTACTTC.

V is TRBV6-5 and J is TRBJ2-7, with D unresolved. The CDR3 runs to 13 residues. Trimming removed 6 bases from V and 1 base from J, with 10 bases in between. Germline CDR1 MNHEY, CDR2 SVGAGI. The CDR3, as DNA: TGTGCCAGCAGGGACCATACTTCCTACGAGCAGTACTTC. It yields the protein CASRDHTSYEQYF.

This sequence joins TRBV5-5 and TRBJ1-2, with 10 bases identical to TRBD1. Germline V gene lookup returns CDR1 SGHKS and CDR2 YYEKEE (reference sequence). Trimming cost V 1 base and J 8 bases; bases outside gene matches: 8. This CDR3 is built from 15 residues. The CDR3 loop reads CASSLIGQGEFGYTF. The DNA for the CDR3 is TGTGCCAGCAGCTTGATTGGACAGGGGGAATTCGGCTACACCTTC.

This chain uses TRBV5-1 with TRBJ2-1, with TRBD2 identical over 9 bases. The CDR3 is made up of 17 amino acids. The germline V gene has CDR1 SGHRS and CDR2 YFSETQ. J lost 4 bases, V lost 5 bases, and 13 bases had no gene match. CDR3 region: CASSSQGGRDRYNEQFF. In DNA form, the CDR3 reads TGCGCCAGCAGTTCCCAGGGCGGGAGGGACCGGTACAATGAGCAGTTCTTC.

The chain recombines TRBV28 with TRBJ2-7; 7 bases agree with TRBD1. CDR1 and CDR2 (germline): MDHEN, SYDVKM. The CDR3 consists of 14 residues. V trimming: 1 base; J trimming: 7 bases; junction bases outside the gene matches: 7. This CDR3 is CASSLFSRGLEQYF. The CDR3 DNA is TGTGCCAGCAGTTTATTCTCGAGGGGGCTTGAGCAGTACTTC.

The chain employs TRBV3-1 (or the pseudogene TRBV3-2) and TRBJ2-5, with D possibly TRBD2 on 6 matching bases. V was shortened by 1 base and J by 5 bases, with 17 bases between the two germline ends. Germline CDR1 and CDR2: LGHDT and YNNKEL (reference sequence). This CDR3 is built from 16 residues. CDR3 region: CASSQGLWGGRETQYF. The CDR3 DNA reads TGTGCCAGCAGCCAAGGTTTATGGGGAGGTAGGGAGACCCAGTACTTC.

The chain links TRBV23-1 to TRBJ2-1; 7 bases match TRBD1. Being an ORF, TRBV23-1 has a function that is uncertain. The J segment lost 1 base and the V segment lost 8 bases, leaving 8 bases of the junction unmatched. The CDR3 covers 15 residues. The CDR3 DNA reads TGCGCCAGCGGTAGGGACAGCGAGTCCTACAATGAGCAGTTCTTC. Its translation is CASGRDSESYNEQFF.

This rearrangement joins TRBV15 to TRBJ2-1, with 8 bases aligning to TRBD2. The CDR3 sequence is 15 residues long. CDR1 and CDR2 (germline): LNHNV, YYDKDF (reference sequence). V shed 1 base, J shed 4 bases, and the junction held 3 bases outside the gene matches. This CDR3 reads CATSRVAGLYNEQFF. In DNA form, the CDR3 reads TGTGCCACCAGCAGAGTAGCGGGATTATACAATGAGCAGTTCTTC.

The J gene is TRBJ1-4, the V gene TRBV10-3; 12 positions match TRBD1. The CDR3 loop spans 13 amino acids. Germline V gene sequence: CDR1 ENHRY, CDR2 SYGVKD. V lost 10 bases to trimming and J lost 7 bases; unmatched junction nucleotides: 4. CDR3: CATGTGGLEKLFF. DNA of the CDR3: TGTGCCACGGGGACAGGGGGCCTTGAAAAACTGTTTTTT.

This rearrangement joins TRBV5-1 to TRBJ1-1, with 9 nucleotides matching TRBD1. From germline, CDR1 is SGHRS and CDR2 YFSETQ. This CDR3 is 15 amino acids long. The junction had 4 bases not matched to a gene; V was cut back by 1 base and J by 3 bases. The CDR3 nucleotides read TGCGCCAGCAGCTTGAACAGGGGGCTTGACACTGAAGCTTTCTTT. Translating gives CASSLNRGLDTEAFF.

The chain links TRBV6-5 to TRBJ2-1; TRBD1 matches 7 bases. CDR1 and CDR2 from the germline V gene are MNHEY and SVGAGI. V was pared by 4 bases and J by 9 bases, with 3 bases of the junction left unmatched. This CDR3 is 12 amino acids long. The CDR3 sequence is CASSFNRGEQFF. In DNA form, the CDR3 reads TGTGCCAGCAGTTTTAACAGGGGTGAGCAGTTCTTC.

This clone was recorded only once. Here the CDR3 reads CASSPRWAPGNYGYTF. CDR3 nucleotides: TGTGCCAGCAGCCCAAGATGGGCCCCGGGGAACTATGGCTACACCTTC. The V and J genes are TRBV9 and TRBJ1-2; unclear D gene. Trimming removed 4 bases from V and 2 bases from J, with 18 bases in between. Germline V lookup: CDR1 SGDLS, CDR2 YYNGEE. CDR3 length: 16 amino acids.

The gene calls are TRBV5-6 and TRBJ2-5; no reliable D call. This CDR3 has 14 amino acids. CDR1 SGHDT and CDR2 YYEEEE come from the germline V gene. V lost 4 bases and J lost 5, with 15 bases in between. CDR3 sequence: CASSLIGERETQYF. Here the CDR3 DNA reads TGTGCCAGCAGCCTAATCGGTGAAAGGGAGACCCAGTACTTC.

The rearrangement links TRBV11-3 to TRBJ2-7; D gene uncertain. Per germline, CDR1 SGHNT and CDR2 YENEEA. This CDR3 has 14 residues. The V and J ends lost 5 bases and 1 base respectively, with 12 bases between them. The CDR3 region has the DNA TGTGCCAGCAGCCCAAGACGAGGATCCTACGAGCAGTACTTC. It translates to CASSPRRGSYEQYF. Complete variable domain (other parts from reference TRBV11-3 and TRBJ2-7): EAGVVQSPRYKIIEKKQPVAFWCNPISGHNTLYWYLQNLGQGPELLIRYENEEAVDDSQLPKDRFSAERLKGVDSTLKIQPAELGDSAVYLCASSPRRGSYEQYFGPGTRLTVT.

The rearrangement links TRBV7-3 to TRBJ2-7; TRBD1 aligns across 10 bases. Germline V CDR1 and CDR2: SGHTA, FQGTGA. This CDR3 comprises 15 residues. Germline trimming cut 5 bases from V and 3 bases from J; bases unmatched to any gene: 7. The DNA of the CDR3 is TGTGCCAGCAGCCATGGGACAGGGGATGACTACGAGCAGTACTTC. It is translated as CASSHGTGDDYEQYF.

The rearrangement joins TRBV24-1 to TRBJ2-1; D is possibly TRBD1 (5 bases). The CDR3 has 17 amino acids. The germline V gene has CDR1 KGHDR and CDR2 SFDVKD. The germline V and J ends were trimmed by 1 base and 8 bases, with 20 bases remaining between them. CDR3: CATSDFGLQASKHEQFF. CDR3 nucleotides: TGTGCCACCAGTGATTTCGGTCTACAGGCTTCTAAGCATGAGCAGTTCTTC.

V gene TRBV6-5 combines with J gene TRBJ1-5; D unresolved. Between the trimmed V and J ends, which lost 4 bases and 6 bases, there was a span of 10 bases. This CDR3 comprises 13 residues. The germline gives CDR1 MNHEY, CDR2 SVGAGI. CDR3 bases: TGTGCCAGCAGTTTTCTTCGGGGTCAGCCCCAGCATTTT. This encodes CASSFLRGQPQHF.

The CDR3 reads CSGTEGVGRFF. CDR3 sequence (DNA): TGCAGTGGGACGGAGGGGGTGGGTAGGTTCTTT. J is TRBJ1-1 and V is TRBV20-1; a weak D match, TRBD1 (6 bases). The CDR3 extends over 11 amino acids. Trimming left V 7 bases short and J 14 bases short, with 20 bases between. In germline, CDR1 is DFQATT, CDR2 SNEGSKA (reference sequence).

The chain joins TRBV10-3 to TRBJ1-3; a possible D gene is TRBD1 (5 bases). Trimming took 3 bases from V and 0 from J, leaving 12 bases between them. Germline loops: CDR1 ENHRY, CDR2 SYGVKD. CDR3 length: 16 residues. The DNA for the CDR3 is TGTGCCATCAGTGATTCAGGGTCCCACTCTGGAAACACCATATATTTT. Amino acid sequence: CAISDSGSHSGNTIYF.

This chain links TRBV6-1 with TRBJ2-1; no reliable D call. The CDR3 contains 15 residues. The germline V gene has CDR1 MNHNS and CDR2 SASEGT. The germline V and J ends were trimmed by 2 bases and 7 bases, with 15 bases remaining between them. The CDR3 DNA sequence: TGTGCCAGCAGTGAATCAAGGCAGTATAGGAATGAGCAGTTCTTC. Protein product: CASSESRQYRNEQFF.

The chain combines TRBV4-1 with TRBJ2-4; 11 nucleotides align to TRBD1. There are 15 residues in the CDR3. The germline V gene has CDR1 MGHRA and CDR2 YSYEKL. Losses at the gene ends were 8 bases for V and 3 bases for J; bases not matched to a gene: 6. The CDR3 spells CASARDRGSKNIQYF. CDR3 sequence (DNA): TGCGCCAGCGCGCGGGACAGGGGGAGCAAAAACATTCAGTACTTC.

The rearrangement links TRBV18 to TRBJ2-3; a weak D match, TRBD1 (7 bases). The CDR3 contains 16 residues. Trimming pared 1 base from V and 3 bases from J, leaving 14 bases between. Per germline, CDR1 KGHSH and CDR2 LQKENI. The CDR3 is CASSPLTRGETDTQYF. The CDR3 DNA reads TGTGCCAGCTCACCACTTACCAGGGGGGAGACAGATACGCAGTATTTT.